The clone carrying this T cell receptor (beta chain) was counted a few times. Its specificity is not known. Germline-derived CDR1 and CDR2 are LGHNA and YSLEER. The germline V and J ends were trimmed by 1 base and 3 bases, with 6 bases remaining between them. The CDR3 has 13 amino acids. The data derive from a study of human T cells and chemical hapten exposure. Study as a whole: Patients were given diphenylcyclopropenone on the scalp weekly across the roughly 24-week study. Chiefly women, the patients showed alopecia areata, totalis or universalis. Study-wide findings and caveats: No alteration of TCRs above 1 in 1000 frequency was seen with DPC sensitization.

Time point specified: pre-sensitization, week 0. Treatment meaning: therapeutic diphenylcyclopropenone sensitization with weekly scalp DPC. Researchers sampled blood before each patch test went on. TCRdb processed the RACE reads anew with MiXCR; each CDR3 protein has one entry. The sample shows approximately 370,000 distinct CDR3 sequences, around 5% of them seen only once. The TCR was taken from a woman under 30 with alopecia areata. Some clones in this sample may be carry-over from other donors' samples. The V gene is TRBV4-3, the J gene TRBJ1-2; D unclear. Sequenced material: whole blood, taken in connection with sensitization to the hapten diphenylcyclopropenone (DPC). Here the CDR3 reads CASSQASYYGYTF. For the CDR3, the DNA is TGCGCCAGCAGCCAAGCTTCCTACTATGGCTACACCTTC.